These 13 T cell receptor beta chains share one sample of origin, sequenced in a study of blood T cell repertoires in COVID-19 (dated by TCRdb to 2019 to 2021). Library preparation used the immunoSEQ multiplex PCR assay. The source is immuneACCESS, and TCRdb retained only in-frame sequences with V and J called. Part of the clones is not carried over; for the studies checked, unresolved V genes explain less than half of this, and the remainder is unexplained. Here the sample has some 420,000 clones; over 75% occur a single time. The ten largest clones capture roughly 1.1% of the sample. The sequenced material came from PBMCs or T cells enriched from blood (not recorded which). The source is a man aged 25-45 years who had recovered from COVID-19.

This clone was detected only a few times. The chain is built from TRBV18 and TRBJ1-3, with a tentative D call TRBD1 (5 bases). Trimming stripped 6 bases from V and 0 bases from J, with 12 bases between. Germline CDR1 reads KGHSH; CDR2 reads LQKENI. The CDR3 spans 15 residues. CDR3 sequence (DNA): TGTGCCAGCTCTAGAAGGGGCGTCTCTGGAAACACCATATATTTT. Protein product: CASSRRGVSGNTIYF.

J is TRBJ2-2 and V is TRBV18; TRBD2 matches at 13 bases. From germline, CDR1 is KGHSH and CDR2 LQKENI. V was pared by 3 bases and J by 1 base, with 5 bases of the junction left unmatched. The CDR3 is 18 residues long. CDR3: CASSPGLAGSLNTGELFF. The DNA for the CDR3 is TGTGCCAGCTCACCGGGACTAGCGGGATCCTTGAACACCGGGGAGCTGTTTTTT.

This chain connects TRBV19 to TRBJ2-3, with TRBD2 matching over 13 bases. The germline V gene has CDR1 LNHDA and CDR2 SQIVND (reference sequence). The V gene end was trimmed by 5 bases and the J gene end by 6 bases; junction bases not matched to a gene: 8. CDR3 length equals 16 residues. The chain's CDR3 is CASSQGLAGSGDTQYF. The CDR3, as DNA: TGTGCCAGTAGTCAGGGACTAGCGGGATCAGGGGATACGCAGTATTTT. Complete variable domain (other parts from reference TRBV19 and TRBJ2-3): DGGITQSPKYLFRKEGQNVTLSCEQNLNHDAMYWYRQDPGQGLRLIYYSQIVNDFQKGDIAEGYSVSREKKESFPLTVTSAQKNPTAFYLCASSQGLAGSGDTQYFGPGTRLTVL.

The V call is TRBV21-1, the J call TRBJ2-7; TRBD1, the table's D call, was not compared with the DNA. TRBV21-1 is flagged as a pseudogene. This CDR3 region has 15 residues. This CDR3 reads CASSKEGRGASEQYF. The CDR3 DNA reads TGTGCCAGCAGCAAAGAGGGCAGGGGCGCTTCCGAGCAGTACTTC.

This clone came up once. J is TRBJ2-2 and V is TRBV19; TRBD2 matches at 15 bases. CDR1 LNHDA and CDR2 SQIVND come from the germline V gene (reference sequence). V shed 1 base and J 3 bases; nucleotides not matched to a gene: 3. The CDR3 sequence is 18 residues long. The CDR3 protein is CASSIGGTSGRYTGELFF. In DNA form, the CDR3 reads TGTGCCAGTAGTATAGGGGGGACTAGCGGGAGGTACACCGGGGAGCTGTTTTTT.

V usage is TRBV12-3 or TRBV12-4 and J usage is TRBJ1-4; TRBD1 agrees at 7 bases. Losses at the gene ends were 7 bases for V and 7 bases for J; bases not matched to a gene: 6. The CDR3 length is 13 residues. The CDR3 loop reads CASNRGVGEKLFF. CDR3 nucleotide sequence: TGTGCCAGCAACAGGGGTGTGGGTGAAAAACTGTTTTTT.

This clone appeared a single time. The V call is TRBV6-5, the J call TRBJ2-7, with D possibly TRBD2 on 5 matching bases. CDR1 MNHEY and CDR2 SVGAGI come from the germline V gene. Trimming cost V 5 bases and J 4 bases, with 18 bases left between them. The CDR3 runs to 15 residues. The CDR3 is CASSHGRAEPYEQYF. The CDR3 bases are TGTGCCAGCAGTCACGGGCGAGCGGAGCCTTACGAGCAGTACTTC.

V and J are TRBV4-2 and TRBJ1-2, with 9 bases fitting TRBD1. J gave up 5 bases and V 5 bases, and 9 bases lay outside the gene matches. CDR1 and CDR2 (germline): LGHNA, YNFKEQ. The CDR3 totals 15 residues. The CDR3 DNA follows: TGTGCCAGCAGCAGCCGGGACAGGGAGGGGTATGGCTACACCTTC. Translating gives CASSSRDREGYGYTF.

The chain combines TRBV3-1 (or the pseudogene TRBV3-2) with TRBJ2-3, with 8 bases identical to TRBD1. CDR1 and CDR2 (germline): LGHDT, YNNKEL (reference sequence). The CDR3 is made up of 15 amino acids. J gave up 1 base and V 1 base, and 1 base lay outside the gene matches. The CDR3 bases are TGTGCCAGCAGCCAAGCAGGGGGCGGCACAGATACGCAGTATTTT. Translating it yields CASSQAGGGTDTQYF.

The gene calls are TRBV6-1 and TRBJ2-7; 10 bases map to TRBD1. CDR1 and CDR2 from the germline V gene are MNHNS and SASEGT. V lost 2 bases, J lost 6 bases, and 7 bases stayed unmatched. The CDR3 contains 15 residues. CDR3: CASSEFRDRGFEQYF. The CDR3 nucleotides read TGTGCCAGCAGTGAATTCCGGGACAGGGGTTTCGAGCAGTACTTC.

CDR3 in DNA: TGTGCCAGCAGCTTGAACAGGGAAACTGAAGCTTTCTTT. The encoded protein is CASSLNRETEAFF. The V gene is TRBV5-4, the J gene TRBJ1-1, with D tentatively TRBD1 (6 bases). Trimming left V 1 base short and J 5 bases short, with 9 bases between. This CDR3 has 13 residues. The germline V gene has CDR1 SGHNT and CDR2 YYREEE (reference sequence).

The chain's CDR3 is CASSPRASYEQYF. Here the CDR3 DNA reads TGTGCCAGCAGCCCCAGGGCCTCCTACGAGCAGTACTTC. The chain recombines TRBV7-2 with TRBJ2-7; D is possibly TRBD1 (5 bases). The CDR3 sequence is 13 residues long. Germline loops: CDR1 SGHTA, CDR2 FQGNSA. The ends were cut back, 5 bases at V and 0 bases at J, with 8 bases in the middle.

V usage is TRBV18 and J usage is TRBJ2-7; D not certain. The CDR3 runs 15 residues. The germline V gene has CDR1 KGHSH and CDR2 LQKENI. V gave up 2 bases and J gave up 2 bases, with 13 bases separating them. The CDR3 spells CASSPAILGTYEQYF. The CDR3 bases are TGTGCCAGCTCACCAGCGATCCTAGGCACCTACGAGCAGTACTTC.